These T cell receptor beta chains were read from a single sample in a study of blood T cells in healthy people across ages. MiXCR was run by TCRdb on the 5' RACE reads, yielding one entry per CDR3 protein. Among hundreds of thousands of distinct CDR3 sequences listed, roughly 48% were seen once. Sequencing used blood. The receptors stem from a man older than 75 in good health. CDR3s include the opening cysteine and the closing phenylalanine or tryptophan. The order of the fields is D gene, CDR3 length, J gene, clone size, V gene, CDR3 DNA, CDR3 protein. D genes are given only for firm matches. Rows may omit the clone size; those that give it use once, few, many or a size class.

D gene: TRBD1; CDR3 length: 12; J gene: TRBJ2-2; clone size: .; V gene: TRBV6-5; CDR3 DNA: TGTGCCAGCAGTAAGGACAGGGGACAGCTGTTTTTT; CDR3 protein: CASSKDRGQLFF
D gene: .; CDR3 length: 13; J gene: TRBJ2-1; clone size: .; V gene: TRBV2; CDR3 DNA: TGTGCCAGCAAGGGGGGCTGGTACAATGAGCAGTTCTTC; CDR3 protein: CASKGGWYNEQFF
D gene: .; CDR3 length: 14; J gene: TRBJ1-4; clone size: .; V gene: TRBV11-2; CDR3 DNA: TGTGCCAGCAGCTTAGGGGCGCAACTTGAAAAACTGTTTTTT; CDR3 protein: CASSLGAQLEKLFF
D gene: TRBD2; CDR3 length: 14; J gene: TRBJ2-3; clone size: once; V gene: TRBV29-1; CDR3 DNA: TGCAGCGTTGATTCTAGCGGGGGAGGGGATACGCAGTATTTT; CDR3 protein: CSVDSSGGGDTQYF
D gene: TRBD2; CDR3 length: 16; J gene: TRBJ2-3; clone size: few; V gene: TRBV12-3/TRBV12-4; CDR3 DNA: TGTGCCAGCAGCTTTAGGGTTCTAGCGGGAGTAAATACGCAGTATTTT; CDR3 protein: CASSFRVLAGVNTQYF
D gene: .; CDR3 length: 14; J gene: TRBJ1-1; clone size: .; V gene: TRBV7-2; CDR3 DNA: TGTGCCAGCAGCTTAGGTGCCCTGTGGACTGAAGCTTTCTTT; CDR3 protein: CASSLGALWTEAFF
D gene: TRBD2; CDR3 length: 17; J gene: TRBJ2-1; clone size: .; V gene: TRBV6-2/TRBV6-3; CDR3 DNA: TGTGCCAGCACCTCCACCGATAGCGGGGGGGATGACAATGAGCAGTTCTTC; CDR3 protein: CASTSTDSGGDDNEQFF
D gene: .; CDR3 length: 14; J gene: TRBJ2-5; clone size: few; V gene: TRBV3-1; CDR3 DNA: TGTGCCAGCAGCCAAGATTTTTCTCCAGAGACCCAGTACTTC; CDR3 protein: CASSQDFSPETQYF
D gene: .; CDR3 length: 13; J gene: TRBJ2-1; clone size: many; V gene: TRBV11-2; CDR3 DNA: TGTGCCAGCAGCTTGGGACTTTACAATGAGCAGTTCTTC; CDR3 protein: CASSLGLYNEQFF
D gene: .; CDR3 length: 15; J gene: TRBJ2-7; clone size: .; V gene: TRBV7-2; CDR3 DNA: TGTGCCAGCAGCTTAGAAAGTACGGCATTGATCGAGCAGTACTTC; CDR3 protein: CASSLESTALIEQYF
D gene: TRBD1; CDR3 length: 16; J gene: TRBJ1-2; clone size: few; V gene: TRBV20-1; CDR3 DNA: TGCAGTGCTAGAGGGGGTGGGGGGACAGGGAACTATGGCTACACCTTC; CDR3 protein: CSARGGGGTGNYGYTF
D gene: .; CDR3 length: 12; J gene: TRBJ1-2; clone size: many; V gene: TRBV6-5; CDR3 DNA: TGTGCCAGCAGTAAAAACCCCTATGGCTACACCTTC; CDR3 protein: CASSKNPYGYTF
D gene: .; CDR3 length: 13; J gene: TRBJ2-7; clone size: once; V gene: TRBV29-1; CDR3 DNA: TGCAGCATTGTGGGTAGGGCGGGCTACGAGCAGTACTTC; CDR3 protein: CSIVGRAGYEQYF
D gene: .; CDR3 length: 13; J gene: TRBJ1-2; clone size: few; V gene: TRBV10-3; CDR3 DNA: TGTGCCATCGGGGCCCCGACAAACTATGGCTACACCTTC; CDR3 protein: CAIGAPTNYGYTF
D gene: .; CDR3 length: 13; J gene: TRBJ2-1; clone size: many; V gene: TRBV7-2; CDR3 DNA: TGTGCCAGCAGCTTGACAGCATACAATGAGCAGTTCTTC; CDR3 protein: CASSLTAYNEQFF
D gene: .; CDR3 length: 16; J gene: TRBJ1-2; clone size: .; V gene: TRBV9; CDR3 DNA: TGTGCCAGCAGCGGCTCACTTCGGTGGGGAGTAGGTGGCTACACCTTC; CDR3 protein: CASSGSLRWGVGGYTF
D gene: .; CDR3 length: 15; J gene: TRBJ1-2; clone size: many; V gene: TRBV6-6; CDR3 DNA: TGTGCCAGCAGTTACGCCCCAGGGTACAGCTATGGCTACACCTTC; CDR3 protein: CASSYAPGYSYGYTF
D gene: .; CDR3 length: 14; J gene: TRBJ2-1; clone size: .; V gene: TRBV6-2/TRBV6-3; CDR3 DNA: TGTGCCAGCAGTTATTTCAGAAACGACAATGAGCAGTTCTTC; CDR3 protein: CASSYFRNDNEQFF
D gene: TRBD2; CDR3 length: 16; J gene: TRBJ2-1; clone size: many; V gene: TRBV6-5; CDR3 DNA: TGTGCCCCTATCGGGACTAGCGGGAGGGGGGGGAATGAGCAGTTCTTC; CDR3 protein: CAPIGTSGRGGNEQFF
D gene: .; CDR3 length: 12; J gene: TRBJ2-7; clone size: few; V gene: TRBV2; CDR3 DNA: TGTGCCAGCAGGAGGGGAGCGAGTGAGCAGTACTTC; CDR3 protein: CASRRGASEQYF
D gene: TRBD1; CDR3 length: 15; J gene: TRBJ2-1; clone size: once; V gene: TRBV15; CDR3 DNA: TGTGCCACCAGCAGAGCCGGGACAGGGGTCAATGAGCAGTTCTTC; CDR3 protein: CATSRAGTGVNEQFF
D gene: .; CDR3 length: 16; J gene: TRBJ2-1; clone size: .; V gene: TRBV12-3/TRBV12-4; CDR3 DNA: TGTGCCAGTCGAGGGGGAAGAGGAATCTCCAACAATGAGCAGTTCTTC; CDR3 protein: CASRGGRGISNNEQFF
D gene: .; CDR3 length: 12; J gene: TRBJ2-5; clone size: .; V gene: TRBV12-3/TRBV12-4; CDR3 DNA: TGTGCCAGCAGGCAGGGCATAGAGACCCAGTACTTC; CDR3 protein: CASRQGIETQYF
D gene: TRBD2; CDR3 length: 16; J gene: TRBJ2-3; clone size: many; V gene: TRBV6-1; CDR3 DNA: TGTGCCAGCAGTGACATAGCGGGAGGGGGCACAGATACGCAGTATTTT; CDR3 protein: CASSDIAGGGTDTQYF
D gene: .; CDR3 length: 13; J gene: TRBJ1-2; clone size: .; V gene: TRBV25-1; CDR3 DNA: TGTGCCAGCAGTGGGGGCCCGGTAAAGGGCTACACCTTC; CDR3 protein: CASSGGPVKGYTF
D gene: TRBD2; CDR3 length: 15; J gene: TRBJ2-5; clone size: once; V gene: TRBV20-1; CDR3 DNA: TGCAGTGCGAACGGACTAGCGGGGGACCAAGAGACCCAGTACTTC; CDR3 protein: CSANGLAGDQETQYF
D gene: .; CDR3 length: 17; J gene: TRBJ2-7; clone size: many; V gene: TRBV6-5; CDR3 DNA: TGTGCCAGCAGTTACGGGGGGGCTCGGCTGTTGCCTTACGAGCAGTACTTC; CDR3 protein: CASSYGGARLLPYEQYF
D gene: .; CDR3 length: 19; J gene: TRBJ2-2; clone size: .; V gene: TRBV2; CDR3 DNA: TGTGCCAGCAGTGAAGTGGGCCGGGTTGGGGGGACGAACACCGGGGAGCTGTTTTTT; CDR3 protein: CASSEVGRVGGTNTGELFF
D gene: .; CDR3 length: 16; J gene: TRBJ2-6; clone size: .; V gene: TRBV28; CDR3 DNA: TGTGCCAGCAGTTTGAGTAGGTACTCTGGGGCCAACGTCCTGACTTTC; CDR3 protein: CASSLSRYSGANVLTF
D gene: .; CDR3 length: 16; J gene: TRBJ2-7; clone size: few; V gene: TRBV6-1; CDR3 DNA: TGTGCCAGCAGTGAACGACTAGGGGCGACAGCCTACGAGCAGTACTTC; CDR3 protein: CASSERLGATAYEQYF
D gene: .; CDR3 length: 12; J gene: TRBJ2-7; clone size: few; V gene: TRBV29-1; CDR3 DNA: TGCAGCGTTGGCCAGGATCTGGGCGAGCAGTACTTC; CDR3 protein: CSVGQDLGEQYF
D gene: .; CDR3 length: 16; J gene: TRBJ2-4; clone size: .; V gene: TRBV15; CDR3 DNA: TGTGCCACCAGCCCGGGACTCGGGTACCCCAAAAACATTCAGTACTTC; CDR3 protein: CATSPGLGYPKNIQYF
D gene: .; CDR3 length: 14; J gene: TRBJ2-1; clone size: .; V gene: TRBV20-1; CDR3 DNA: TGCAGTGCTAAAGGTAGCGGCTCCTACAATGAGCAGTTCTTC; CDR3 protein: CSAKGSGSYNEQFF
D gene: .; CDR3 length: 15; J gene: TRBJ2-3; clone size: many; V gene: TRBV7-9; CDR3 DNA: TGTGCCAGCAGTCGACAGGTCAGGGGGGACGATACGCAGTATTTT; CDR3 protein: CASSRQVRGDDTQYF
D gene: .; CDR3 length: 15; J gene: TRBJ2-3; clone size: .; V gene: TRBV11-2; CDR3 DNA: TGTGCCAGCAGCCCGTTCCGGGGCAGCACAGATACGCAGTATTTT; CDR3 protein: CASSPFRGSTDTQYF
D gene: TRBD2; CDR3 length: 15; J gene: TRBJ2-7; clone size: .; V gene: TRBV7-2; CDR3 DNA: TGTGCCAGCAGCTTAACTAGCGGGGCCGCCTACGAGCAGTACTTC; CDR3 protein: CASSLTSGAAYEQYF
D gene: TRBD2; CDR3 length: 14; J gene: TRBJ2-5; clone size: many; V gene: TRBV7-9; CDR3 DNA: TGTGCCAGCAGCTTCCTAGCGGGAGCGGGTGAGCAGTACTTC; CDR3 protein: CASSFLAGAGEQYF
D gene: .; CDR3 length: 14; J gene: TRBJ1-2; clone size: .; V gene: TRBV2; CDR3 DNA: TGTGCCAGCAGTGAACGGGGGGCTAACTATGGCTACACCTTC; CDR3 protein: CASSERGANYGYTF
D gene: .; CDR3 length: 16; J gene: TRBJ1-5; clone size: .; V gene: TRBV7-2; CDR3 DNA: TGTGCCAGCAGCCCCTCTCCCGGGACCTCTGGGGGGCCCCAGCATTTT; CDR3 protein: CASSPSPGTSGGPQHF
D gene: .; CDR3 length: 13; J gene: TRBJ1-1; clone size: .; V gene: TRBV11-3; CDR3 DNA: TGTGCCAGCAGCCGACAGCCAGGCACTGAAGCTTTCTTT; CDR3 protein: CASSRQPGTEAFF
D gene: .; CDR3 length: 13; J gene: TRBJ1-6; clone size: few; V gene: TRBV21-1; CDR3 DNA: TGTGCCAGGCCAGGGGGCGTATATTCACCCCTCCACTTT; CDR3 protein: CARPGGVYSPLHF
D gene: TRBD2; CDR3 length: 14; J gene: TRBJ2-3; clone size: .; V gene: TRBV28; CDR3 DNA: TGTGCCAGCAGTTTCGGGGGGGACACAGATACGCAGTATTTT; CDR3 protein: CASSFGGDTDTQYF
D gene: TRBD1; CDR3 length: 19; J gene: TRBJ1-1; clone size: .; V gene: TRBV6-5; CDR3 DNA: TGTGCCAGCAGTTACGAGGAGTGTGAGGACAGGGTAAAAGGTACTGAAGCTTTCTTT; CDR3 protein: CASSYEECEDRVKGTEAFF
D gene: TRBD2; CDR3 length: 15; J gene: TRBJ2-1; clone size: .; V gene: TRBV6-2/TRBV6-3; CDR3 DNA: TGTGCCAGCAGCCTTAGCGGGGGGGCCTGGAATGAGCAGTTCTTC; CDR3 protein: CASSLSGGAWNEQFF
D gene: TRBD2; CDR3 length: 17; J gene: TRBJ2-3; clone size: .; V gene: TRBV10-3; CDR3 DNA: TGTGCCATCAGTGAGATGGGACTAGCGTGGGGAGCGGATACGCAGTATTTT; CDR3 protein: CAISEMGLAWGADTQYF
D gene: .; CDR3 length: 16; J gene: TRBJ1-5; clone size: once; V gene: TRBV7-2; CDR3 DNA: TGTGCCAGCAGCTTAATGGGGCCACGAAACAATCAGCCCCAGCATTTT; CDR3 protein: CASSLMGPRNNQPQHF
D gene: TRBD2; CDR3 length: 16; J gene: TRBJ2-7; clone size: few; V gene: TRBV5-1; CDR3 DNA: TGCGCCAGCAGCATACAAAGACTAGCGGGAGTAAGTGAGCAGTACTTC; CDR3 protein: CASSIQRLAGVSEQYF
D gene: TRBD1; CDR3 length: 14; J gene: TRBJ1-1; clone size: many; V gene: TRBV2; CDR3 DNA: TGTGCCAGCAGCCAAGACAGGGGGCGAACTGAAGCTTTCTTT; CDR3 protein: CASSQDRGRTEAFF
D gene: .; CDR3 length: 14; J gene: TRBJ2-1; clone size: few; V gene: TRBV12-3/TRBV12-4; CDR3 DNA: TGTGCCAGCCTTCGTTCGGACTACTACAATGAGCAGTTCTTC; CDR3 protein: CASLRSDYYNEQFF
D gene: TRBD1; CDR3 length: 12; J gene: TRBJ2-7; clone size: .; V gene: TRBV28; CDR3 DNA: TGTGCCAGCACGACAGGGGCTAGAGAGCAGTACTTC; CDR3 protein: CASTTGAREQYF
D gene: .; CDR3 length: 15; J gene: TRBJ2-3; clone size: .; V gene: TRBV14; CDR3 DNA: TGTGCCAGCAGCCGAAAGATTGGGACAACAGATACGCAGTATTTT; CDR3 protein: CASSRKIGTTDTQYF
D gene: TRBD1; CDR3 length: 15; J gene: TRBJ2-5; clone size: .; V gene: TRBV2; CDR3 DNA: TGTGCCAGCACTCGACAGGGCGTAAACCAAGAGACCCAGTACTTC; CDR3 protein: CASTRQGVNQETQYF
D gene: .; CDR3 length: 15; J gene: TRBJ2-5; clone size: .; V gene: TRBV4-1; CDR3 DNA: TGCGCCAGCAGCCAAGATCCCACATTCCAAGAGACCCAGTACTTC; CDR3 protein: CASSQDPTFQETQYF
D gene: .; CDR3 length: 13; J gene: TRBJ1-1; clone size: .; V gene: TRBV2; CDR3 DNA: TGTGCCAGCACTCTACAGGTTTACACTGAAGCTTTCTTT; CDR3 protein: CASTLQVYTEAFF
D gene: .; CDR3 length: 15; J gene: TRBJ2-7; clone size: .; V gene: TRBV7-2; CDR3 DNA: TGTGCCAGCAGCTTAAGGGCCGCCGGTTCCTACGAGCAGTACTTC; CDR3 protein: CASSLRAAGSYEQYF
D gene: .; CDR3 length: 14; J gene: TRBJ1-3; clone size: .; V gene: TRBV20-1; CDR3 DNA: TGCAGTGCTAGAGAAGGGGGAGATGGAAACACCATATATTTT; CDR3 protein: CSAREGGDGNTIYF
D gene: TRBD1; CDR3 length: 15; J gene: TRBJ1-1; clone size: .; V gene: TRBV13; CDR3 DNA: TGTGCCAGCAGCCCAGGGACAGCGGTTAACACTGAAGCTTTCTTT; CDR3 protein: CASSPGTAVNTEAFF
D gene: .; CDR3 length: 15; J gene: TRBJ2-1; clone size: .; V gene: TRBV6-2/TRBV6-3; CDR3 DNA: TGTGCCAGCAGTTACGGCGGGGCGGGGTACAATGAGCAGTTCTTC; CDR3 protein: CASSYGGAGYNEQFF